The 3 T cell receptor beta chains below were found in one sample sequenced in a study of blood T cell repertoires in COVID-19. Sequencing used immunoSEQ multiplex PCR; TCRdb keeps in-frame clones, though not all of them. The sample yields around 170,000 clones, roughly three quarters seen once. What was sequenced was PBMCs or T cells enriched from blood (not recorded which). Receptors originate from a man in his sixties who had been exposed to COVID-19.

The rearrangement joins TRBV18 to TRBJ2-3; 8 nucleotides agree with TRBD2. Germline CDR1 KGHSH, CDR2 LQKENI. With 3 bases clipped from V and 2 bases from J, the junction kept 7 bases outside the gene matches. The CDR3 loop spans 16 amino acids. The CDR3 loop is CASSPGSSGLTDTQYF. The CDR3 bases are TGTGCCAGCTCACCGGGGTCTAGCGGGCTCACAGATACGCAGTATTTT.

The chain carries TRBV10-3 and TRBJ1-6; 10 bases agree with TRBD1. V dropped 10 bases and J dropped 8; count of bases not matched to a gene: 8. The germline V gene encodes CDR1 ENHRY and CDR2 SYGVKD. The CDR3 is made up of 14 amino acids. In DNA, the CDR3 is TGTGCCAGCCGCCCGGGACAGGGGCATTCACCCCTCCACTTT. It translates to CASRPGQGHSPLHF.

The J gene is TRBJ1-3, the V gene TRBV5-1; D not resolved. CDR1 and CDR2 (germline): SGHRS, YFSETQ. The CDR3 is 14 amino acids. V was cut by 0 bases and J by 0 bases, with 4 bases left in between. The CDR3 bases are TGCGCCAGCAGCTTGGCCCTCTCTGGAAACACCATATATTTT. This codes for CASSLALSGNTIYF.